This is a list of T cell receptor beta chains from one sample in a study of blood T cells in healthy people across ages. From the 5' RACE reads, TCRdb called clonotypes with MiXCR, one entry per CDR3 protein. The sample holds about 1.5 million distinct CDR3 sequences, 35% to 45% seen once. Sequencing was carried out using blood. The receptor set was obtained from a woman in her late teens or twenties in good health. Each CDR3 is given with its conserved first and last residue. The D gene is left open where the match is weak. Part of the rows lack a size; the others show once, few, many or a class for expanded clones.

d_gene: TRBD1; abundance: -; v_gene: TRBV6-6; j_gene: TRBJ2-2; CDR3aa: CASSYSSDRGAGELFF; CDR3nt: TGTGCCAGCAGTTACTCGTCCGACAGGGGTGCCGGGGAGCTGTTTTTT
d_gene: -; abundance: -; v_gene: TRBV9; j_gene: TRBJ2-5; CDR3aa: CASSSAAETQYF; CDR3nt: TGTGCCAGCAGCTCAGCAGCAGAGACCCAGTACTTC
d_gene: TRBD1; abundance: -; v_gene: TRBV20-1; j_gene: TRBJ2-6; CDR3aa: CSVSSTGASSSGANVLTF; CDR3nt: TGCAGTGTCTCATCGACAGGGGCGTCGTCCTCTGGGGCCAACGTCCTGACTTTC
d_gene: -; abundance: -; v_gene: TRBV19; j_gene: TRBJ2-6; CDR3aa: CASSIDPRGRPGANVLTF; CDR3nt: TGTGCCAGTAGTATAGATCCTAGGGGACGTCCTGGGGCCAACGTCCTGACTTTC
d_gene: TRBD1; abundance: few; v_gene: TRBV6-5; j_gene: TRBJ2-1; CDR3aa: CASSSHDRGKFF; CDR3nt: TGTGCCAGCAGTTCCCATGACAGGGGGAAGTTCTTC
d_gene: -; abundance: -; v_gene: TRBV6-5; j_gene: TRBJ1-2; CDR3aa: CASRTRGAGNYGYTF; CDR3nt: TGTGCCAGCAGAACCCGGGGGGCGGGGAACTATGGCTACACCTTC
d_gene: -; abundance: -; v_gene: TRBV25-1; j_gene: TRBJ2-2; CDR3aa: CASSDVRELFF; CDR3nt: TGTGCCAGCAGTGATGTCAGGGAGCTGTTTTTT
d_gene: -; abundance: -; v_gene: TRBV29-1; j_gene: TRBJ2-3; CDR3aa: CSVARGGERTDTQYF; CDR3nt: TGCAGCGTTGCCCGAGGGGGGGAAAGGACAGATACGCAGTATTTT
d_gene: TRBD1; abundance: few; v_gene: TRBV5-1; j_gene: TRBJ2-1; CDR3aa: CASSLAQGASEQFF; CDR3nt: TGCGCCAGCAGCTTGGCCCAGGGGGCTAGTGAGCAGTTCTTC
d_gene: TRBD1; abundance: few; v_gene: TRBV7-2; j_gene: TRBJ2-3; CDR3aa: CASKQNRGGTDTQYF; CDR3nt: TGTGCCAGCAAGCAAAACAGGGGAGGCACAGATACGCAGTATTTT
d_gene: -; abundance: few; v_gene: TRBV6-2/TRBV6-3; j_gene: TRBJ2-4; CDR3aa: CASSYSEQNIQYF; CDR3nt: TGTGCCAGCAGTTACTCGGAGCAAAACATTCAGTACTTC
d_gene: -; abundance: -; v_gene: TRBV20-1; j_gene: TRBJ1-2; CDR3aa: CSASEAGTYGYTF; CDR3nt: TGCAGTGCTAGTGAGGCAGGGACCTATGGCTACACCTTC
d_gene: TRBD1; abundance: -; v_gene: TRBV20-1; j_gene: TRBJ1-1; CDR3aa: CSATGQGENTEAFF; CDR3nt: TGCAGTGCTACGGGACAGGGGGAGAACACTGAAGCTTTCTTT
d_gene: TRBD1; abundance: -; v_gene: TRBV5-1; j_gene: TRBJ2-7; CDR3aa: CASSASGQTNEQYF; CDR3nt: TGCGCCAGCAGTGCTTCGGGACAGACCAACGAGCAGTACTTC
d_gene: TRBD2; abundance: -; v_gene: TRBV10-3; j_gene: TRBJ2-7; CDR3aa: CAISAGLAGHEQYF; CDR3nt: TGTGCCATCAGCGCGGGACTAGCGGGACATGAGCAGTACTTC
d_gene: -; abundance: few; v_gene: TRBV12-3/TRBV12-4; j_gene: TRBJ2-3; CDR3aa: CASSPPSGDYTDTQYF; CDR3nt: TGTGCCAGCAGTCCACCCTCCGGGGATTACACAGATACGCAGTATTTT
d_gene: TRBD2; abundance: few; v_gene: TRBV20-1; j_gene: TRBJ2-5; CDR3aa: CSARAIGRGETQYF; CDR3nt: TGCAGTGCTAGAGCGATCGGGAGGGGAGAGACCCAGTACTTC
d_gene: -; abundance: -; v_gene: TRBV10-3; j_gene: TRBJ2-1; CDR3aa: CAISDPSEILQRDYNKQFF; CDR3nt: TGTGCCATCAGTGACCCGTCCGAAATCCTACAGAGAGATTACAATAAGCAGTTCTTC
d_gene: -; abundance: once; v_gene: TRBV2; j_gene: TRBJ1-1; CDR3aa: CASRGQGFVTEAFF; CDR3nt: TGTGCCAGCAGGGGCCAGGGGTTCGTCACTGAAGCTTTCTTT
d_gene: -; abundance: -; v_gene: TRBV24-1; j_gene: TRBJ2-7; CDR3aa: CATSAANREQYF; CDR3nt: TGTGCCACCAGTGCGGCTAACCGTGAGCAGTACTTC
d_gene: -; abundance: -; v_gene: TRBV15; j_gene: TRBJ2-7; CDR3aa: CATSKGAYEQYF; CDR3nt: TGTGCCACCAGCAAGGGGGCCTACGAGCAGTACTTC
d_gene: -; abundance: -; v_gene: TRBV7-9; j_gene: TRBJ1-6; CDR3aa: CASSRYRDKYNSPLHF; CDR3nt: TGTGCCAGCAGTCGTTACCGGGACAAGTATAATTCACCCCTCCACTTT
d_gene: -; abundance: -; v_gene: TRBV6-6; j_gene: TRBJ1-5; CDR3aa: CASSTGNIQHQPQHF; CDR3nt: TGTGCCAGCTCGACAGGCAATATACAGCATCAGCCCCAGCATTTT
d_gene: -; abundance: -; v_gene: TRBV24-1; j_gene: TRBJ2-7; CDR3aa: CAATGDTHYEQYF; CDR3nt: TGTGCCGCGACGGGGGACACACACTACGAGCAGTACTTC
d_gene: -; abundance: few; v_gene: TRBV4-2; j_gene: TRBJ2-3; CDR3aa: CASSQAVQDTQYF; CDR3nt: TGTGCCAGCAGCCAAGCTGTACAGGATACGCAGTATTTT
d_gene: -; abundance: -; v_gene: TRBV7-2; j_gene: TRBJ2-3; CDR3aa: CASSPSWNLGGTDTQYF; CDR3nt: TGTGCCAGCAGCCCATCCTGGAACCTAGGGGGCACAGATACGCAGTATTTT
d_gene: -; abundance: few; v_gene: TRBV29-1; j_gene: TRBJ2-1; CDR3aa: CSVDPGDRSIYEQFF; CDR3nt: TGCAGCGTTGATCCCGGGGACCGGAGCATCTATGAGCAGTTCTTC
d_gene: TRBD2; abundance: -; v_gene: TRBV20-1; j_gene: TRBJ2-3; CDR3aa: CSAWTSLDADTQYF; CDR3nt: TGCAGTGCTTGGACTAGCCTAGACGCAGATACGCAGTATTTT
d_gene: TRBD1; abundance: once; v_gene: TRBV4-3; j_gene: TRBJ1-1; CDR3aa: CASSQDLTGGFEAFF; CDR3nt: TGCGCCAGCAGCCAAGACCTGACAGGGGGCTTTGAAGCTTTCTTT
d_gene: TRBD2; abundance: -; v_gene: TRBV13; j_gene: TRBJ2-3; CDR3aa: CASSYGLAGGLTDTQYF; CDR3nt: TGTGCCAGCAGCTACGGACTAGCGGGGGGTCTCACAGATACGCAGTATTTT
d_gene: -; abundance: -; v_gene: TRBV12-3/TRBV12-4; j_gene: TRBJ1-2; CDR3aa: CAGTRGYRARYYGYTF; CDR3nt: TGTGCCGGCACCCGAGGGTACAGGGCCCGATACTATGGCTACACCTTC
d_gene: -; abundance: few; v_gene: TRBV6-5; j_gene: TRBJ2-3; CDR3aa: CASSTLASSTDTQYF; CDR3nt: TGTGCCAGCAGTACCTTAGCGTCGAGCACAGATACGCAGTATTTT
d_gene: -; abundance: -; v_gene: TRBV3-1; j_gene: TRBJ2-4; CDR3aa: CASSQDLGVAKNIQYF; CDR3nt: TGTGCCAGCAGCCAAGATCTCGGCGTAGCCAAAAACATTCAGTACTTC
d_gene: -; abundance: -; v_gene: TRBV12-3/TRBV12-4; j_gene: TRBJ1-1; CDR3aa: CASSLIGPNTEAFF; CDR3nt: TGTGCCAGCAGTTTGATAGGGCCGAACACTGAAGCTTTCTTT
d_gene: TRBD1; abundance: -; v_gene: TRBV5-1; j_gene: TRBJ2-5; CDR3aa: CASRFRDSIQETQYF; CDR3nt: TGCGCCAGCAGGTTCCGGGACAGTATACAAGAGACCCAGTACTTC
d_gene: -; abundance: many; v_gene: TRBV4-1; j_gene: TRBJ2-1; CDR3aa: CASSYLEGSSYNEQFF; CDR3nt: TGCGCCAGCAGCTACCTCGAAGGGAGCTCCTACAATGAGCAGTTCTTC
d_gene: -; abundance: once; v_gene: TRBV7-6; j_gene: TRBJ1-2; CDR3aa: CASSSLRGSGYTF; CDR3nt: TGTGCCAGCAGCTCCCTCCGGGGGTCTGGCTACACCTTC
d_gene: TRBD2; abundance: few; v_gene: TRBV3-1; j_gene: TRBJ2-3; CDR3aa: CASSRTGGSGLTQYF; CDR3nt: TGTGCCAGCAGCCGTACCGGCGGGAGCGGGCTTACGCAGTATTTT
d_gene: TRBD1; abundance: many; v_gene: TRBV20-1; j_gene: TRBJ2-7; CDR3aa: CSASGDRENNEQYF; CDR3nt: TGCAGTGCTAGTGGGGACAGGGAAAACAATGAGCAGTACTTC
d_gene: -; abundance: -; v_gene: TRBV25-1; j_gene: TRBJ1-2; CDR3aa: CASSRAPSGGYTF; CDR3nt: TGTGCCAGCAGTCGGGCACCCTCCGGCGGCTACACCTTC
d_gene: TRBD1; abundance: -; v_gene: TRBV5-1; j_gene: TRBJ2-2; CDR3aa: CASSVQGQGNTGELFF; CDR3nt: TGCGCCAGCAGCGTCCAGGGACAGGGGAATACCGGGGAGCTGTTTTTT
d_gene: TRBD2; abundance: few; v_gene: TRBV7-2; j_gene: TRBJ2-7; CDR3aa: CASSVRLAGSSYEQYF; CDR3nt: TGTGCCAGCAGCGTTCGACTAGCGGGTAGCTCCTACGAGCAGTACTTC
d_gene: TRBD2; abundance: -; v_gene: TRBV15; j_gene: TRBJ2-7; CDR3aa: CATSKRGLSYEQYF; CDR3nt: TGTGCCACCAGTAAGCGGGGCCTCTCCTACGAGCAGTACTTC
d_gene: TRBD1; abundance: -; v_gene: TRBV5-1; j_gene: TRBJ2-1; CDR3aa: CASSRDRTLYNEQFF; CDR3nt: TGTGCCAGCAGCAGGGACAGGACTCTCTACAATGAGCAGTTCTTC
d_gene: -; abundance: -; v_gene: TRBV6-2/TRBV6-3; j_gene: TRBJ2-7; CDR3aa: CASRYSSLELYEQYF; CDR3nt: TGTGCCAGCAGGTACTCCTCATTGGAACTTTACGAGCAGTACTTC
d_gene: TRBD1; abundance: -; v_gene: TRBV7-2; j_gene: TRBJ1-2; CDR3aa: CASSLTGTGSNYGYTF; CDR3nt: TGTGCCAGCAGCTTAACTGGGACAGGGTCTAACTATGGCTACACCTTC
d_gene: TRBD1; abundance: many; v_gene: TRBV10-3; j_gene: TRBJ1-2; CDR3aa: CAIQDRGQVYGYTF; CDR3nt: TGTGCCATCCAGGACAGGGGGCAGGTCTATGGCTACACCTTC
d_gene: -; abundance: once; v_gene: TRBV4-1; j_gene: TRBJ2-5; CDR3aa: CASSQEGDRLAAENEQYF; CDR3nt: TGCGCCAGCAGCCAAGAAGGGGATCGACTCGCTGCAGAAAATGAGCAGTACTTC
d_gene: -; abundance: -; v_gene: TRBV19; j_gene: TRBJ2-7; CDR3aa: CASSIDSETYNEQYF; CDR3nt: TGTGCCAGTAGTATAGATAGCGAAACCTACAATGAGCAGTACTTC
d_gene: -; abundance: few; v_gene: TRBV6-2/TRBV6-3; j_gene: TRBJ1-6; CDR3aa: CASSYLGSYNSPLHF; CDR3nt: TGTGCCAGCAGTTACTTGGGCTCCTATAATTCACCCCTCCACTTT
d_gene: -; abundance: -; v_gene: TRBV29-1; j_gene: TRBJ2-7; CDR3aa: CSGRDLCYEQYF; CDR3nt: TGCAGCGGGAGGGACTTATGCTACGAGCAGTACTTC
d_gene: -; abundance: -; v_gene: TRBV7-3; j_gene: TRBJ2-7; CDR3aa: CASSPSPGYEQYF; CDR3nt: TGTGCCAGCAGCCCCTCACCAGGCTACGAGCAGTACTTC
d_gene: -; abundance: few; v_gene: TRBV7-2; j_gene: TRBJ1-5; CDR3aa: CASSLSWRQPQHF; CDR3nt: TGTGCCAGCAGCTTATCGTGGCGTCAGCCCCAGCATTTT
d_gene: TRBD1; abundance: few; v_gene: TRBV11-2; j_gene: TRBJ2-1; CDR3aa: CASRQGFRHNEQFF; CDR3nt: TGTGCCAGCAGACAGGGGTTCCGGCATAATGAGCAGTTCTTC
d_gene: -; abundance: few; v_gene: TRBV9; j_gene: TRBJ1-2; CDR3aa: CASSVDGGGYTF; CDR3nt: TGTGCCAGCAGCGTAGATGGTGGTGGCTACACCTTC
d_gene: -; abundance: -; v_gene: TRBV29-1; j_gene: TRBJ1-3; CDR3aa: CSVEEAQGGNTIYF; CDR3nt: TGCAGCGTTGAGGAAGCACAGGGAGGAAACACCATATATTTT
d_gene: TRBD2; abundance: -; v_gene: TRBV12-3/TRBV12-4; j_gene: TRBJ2-7; CDR3aa: CASSLSRLGTSLCGVTYEQYF; CDR3nt: TGTGCCAGCAGTCTAAGTAGACTCGGGACTAGCTTATGCGGGGTAACCTACGAGCAGTACTTC
d_gene: TRBD1; abundance: -; v_gene: TRBV4-1; j_gene: TRBJ1-1; CDR3aa: CASSQTGGAYTEAFF; CDR3nt: TGCGCCAGCAGCCAGACAGGGGGCGCGTACACTGAAGCTTTCTTT
d_gene: TRBD1; abundance: -; v_gene: TRBV20-1; j_gene: TRBJ1-2; CDR3aa: CSAGPDVGGLYGYTF; CDR3nt: TGCAGTGCTGGCCCGGACGTAGGGGGCCTCTATGGCTACACCTTC